This paragraph reports one T cell receptor (beta chain). Its antigen is currently unknown. The data originate from a study of cytomegalovirus exposure and HLA in healthy donors. Germline loops: CDR1 MGHRA, CDR2 YSYEKL. Trimming removed 3 bases from V and 3 bases from J, with 8 bases in between. The CDR3 is 14 residues long. Assay used: immunoSEQ multiplex PCR; TCRdb lists only in-frame clones, some missing. The sample has fewer than 200,000 clones; 86% are singletons. The study's findings and limits: The dataset shows that most TCR sequences were rare, while some public TCRs occurred in many donors. In vitro assays verified that three CMV-associated chains recognized CMV antigens specifically.

The TCR originated in a young man in good health and CMV-seropositive. This chain joins TRBV4-1 and TRBJ1-4; tentatively, D is TRBD1 (6 bases). Sequenced material: PBMCs. Written as DNA, the CDR3 is TGCGCCAGCAGCCAGACAGGAGCTAATGAAAAACTGTTTTTT. As protein: CASSQTGANEKLFF.